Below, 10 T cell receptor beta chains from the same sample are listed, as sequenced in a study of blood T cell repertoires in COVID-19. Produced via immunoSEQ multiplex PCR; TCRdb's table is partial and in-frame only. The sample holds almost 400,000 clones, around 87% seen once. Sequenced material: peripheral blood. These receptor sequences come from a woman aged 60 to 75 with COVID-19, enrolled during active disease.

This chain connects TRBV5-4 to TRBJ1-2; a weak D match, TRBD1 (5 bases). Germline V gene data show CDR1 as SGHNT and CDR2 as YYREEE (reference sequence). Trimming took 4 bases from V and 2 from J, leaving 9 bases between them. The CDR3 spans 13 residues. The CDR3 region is CASSLTENYGYTF. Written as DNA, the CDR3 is TGTGCCAGCAGCCTGACAGAGAACTATGGCTACACCTTC.

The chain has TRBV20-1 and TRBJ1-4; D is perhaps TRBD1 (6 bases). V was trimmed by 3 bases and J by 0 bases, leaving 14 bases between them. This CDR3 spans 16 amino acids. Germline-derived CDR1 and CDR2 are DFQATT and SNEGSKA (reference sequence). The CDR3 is CSASGGGGSTNEKLFF. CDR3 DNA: TGCAGTGCTAGTGGAGGGGGAGGGTCAACTAATGAAAAACTGTTTTTT.

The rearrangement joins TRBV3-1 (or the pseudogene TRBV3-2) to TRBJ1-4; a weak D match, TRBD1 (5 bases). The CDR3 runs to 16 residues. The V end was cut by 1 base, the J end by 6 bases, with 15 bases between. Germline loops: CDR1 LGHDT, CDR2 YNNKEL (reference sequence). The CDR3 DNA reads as TGTGCCAGCAGCCAAGGTTTGAGGCAGGGTCATGAAAAACTGTTTTTT. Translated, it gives CASSQGLRQGHEKLFF.

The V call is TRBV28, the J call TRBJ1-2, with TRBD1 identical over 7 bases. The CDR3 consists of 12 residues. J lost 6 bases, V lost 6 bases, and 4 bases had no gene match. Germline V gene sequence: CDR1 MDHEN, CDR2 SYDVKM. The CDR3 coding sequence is TGTGCCAGCAGAGGGGGCGAGGATGGCTACACCTTC. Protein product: CASRGGEDGYTF.

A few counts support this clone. CDR3 region: CASSESVRRSYGYTF. In DNA, the CDR3 is TGCGCCAGCAGTGAGTCGGTGAGGCGGTCCTATGGCTACACCTTC. The J gene is TRBJ1-2, the V gene TRBV10-2; D not resolved. Trimming removed 0 bases from V and 4 bases from J, with 12 bases in between. The CDR3 loop spans 15 amino acids. CDR1 WSHSY and CDR2 SAAADI come from the germline V gene.

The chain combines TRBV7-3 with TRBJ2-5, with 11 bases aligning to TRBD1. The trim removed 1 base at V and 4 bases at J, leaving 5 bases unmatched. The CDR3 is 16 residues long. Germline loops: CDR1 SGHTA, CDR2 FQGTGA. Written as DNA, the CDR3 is TGTGCCAGCAGCTTAAACGCCGGGACAGGGGGAGAGACCCAGTACTTC. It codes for CASSLNAGTGGETQYF.

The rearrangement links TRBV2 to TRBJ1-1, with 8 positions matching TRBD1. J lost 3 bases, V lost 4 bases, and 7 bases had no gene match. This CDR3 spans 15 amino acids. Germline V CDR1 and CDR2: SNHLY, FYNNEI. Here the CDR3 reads CASSGTGRSDTEAFF. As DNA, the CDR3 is TGTGCCAGCAGTGGGACAGGGCGATCTGACACTGAAGCTTTCTTT.

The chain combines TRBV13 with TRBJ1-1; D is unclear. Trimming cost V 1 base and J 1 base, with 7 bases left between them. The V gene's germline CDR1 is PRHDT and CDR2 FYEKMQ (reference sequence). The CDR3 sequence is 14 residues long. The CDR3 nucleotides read TGTGCCAGCAGCTTAGCCTTACAGAACACTGAAGCTTTCTTT. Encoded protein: CASSLALQNTEAFF.

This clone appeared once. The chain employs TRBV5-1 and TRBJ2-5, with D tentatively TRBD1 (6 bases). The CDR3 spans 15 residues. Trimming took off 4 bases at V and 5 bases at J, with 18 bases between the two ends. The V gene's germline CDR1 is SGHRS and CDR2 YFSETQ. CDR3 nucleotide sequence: TGCGCCAGCAGCCGAGGGACACCGTCGAGTGAGACCCAGTACTTC. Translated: CASSRGTPSSETQYF. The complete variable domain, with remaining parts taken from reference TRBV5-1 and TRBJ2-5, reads KAGVTQTPRYLIKTRGQQVTLSCSPISGHRSVSWYQQTPGQGLQFLFEYFSETQRNKGNFPGRFSGRQFSNSRSEMNVSTLELGDSALYLCASSRGTPSSETQYFGPGTRLLVL.

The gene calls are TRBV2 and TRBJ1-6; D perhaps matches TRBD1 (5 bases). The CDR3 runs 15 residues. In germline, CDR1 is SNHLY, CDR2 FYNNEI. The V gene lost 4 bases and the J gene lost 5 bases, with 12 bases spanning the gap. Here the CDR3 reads CASSVSDTDNSPLHF. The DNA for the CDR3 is TGTGCCAGCAGTGTGTCGGACACAGATAATTCACCCCTCCACTTT. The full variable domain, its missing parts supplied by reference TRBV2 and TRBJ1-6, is EPEVTQTPSHQVTQMGQEVILRCVPISNHLYFYWYRQILGQKVEFLVSFYNNEISEKSEIFDDQFSVERPDGSNFTLKIRSTKLEDSAMYFCASSVSDTDNSPLHFGNGTRLTVT.